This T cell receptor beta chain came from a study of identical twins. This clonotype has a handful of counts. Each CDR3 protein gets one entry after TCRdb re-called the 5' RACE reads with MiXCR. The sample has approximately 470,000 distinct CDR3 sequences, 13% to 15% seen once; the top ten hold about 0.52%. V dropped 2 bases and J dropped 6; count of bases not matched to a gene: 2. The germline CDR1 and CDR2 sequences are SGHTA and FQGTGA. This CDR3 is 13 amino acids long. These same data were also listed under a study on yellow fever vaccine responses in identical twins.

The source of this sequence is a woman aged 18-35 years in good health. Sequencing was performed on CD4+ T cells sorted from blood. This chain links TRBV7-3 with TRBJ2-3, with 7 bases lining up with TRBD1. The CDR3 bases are TGTGCCAGCAGCTTACTGACAGGGGATACGCAGTATTTT. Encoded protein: CASSLLTGDTQYF.